The 4 T cell receptor beta chains reported below all come from one sample, sequenced in a study of T cell responses to AZD1222 COVID-19 vaccine. Clones were sequenced by immunoSEQ multiplex PCR, and TCRdb holds only the in-frame ones, with some missing. The sample shows about 100,000 clones, 88% of them seen only once. The sample here was peripheral blood, taken on day 0 of AZD1222 vaccination. These receptors came from an adult in good health.

This rearrangement joins TRBV6-5 to TRBJ1-4, with D possibly TRBD1 on 5 matching bases. The V end lost 2 bases, the J end lost 8 bases, and 12 bases lay between the germline ends. Germline loops: CDR1 MNHEY, CDR2 SVGAGI. The CDR3 length is 14 residues. The CDR3 sequence is CASSYVQGEEKLFF. The CDR3 nucleotides are TGTGCCAGCAGTTACGTTCAGGGCGAGGAAAAACTGTTTTTT.

As DNA, the CDR3 is TGTGCCAGCAGCCCTAAACTCAAGGGGGACAGGACCCTACCTAATGAAAAACTGTTTTTT. Its protein is CASSPKLKGDRTLPNEKLFF. This chain joins TRBV28 and TRBJ1-4; 8 bases map to TRBD1. The CDR3 runs 20 residues. Germline V lookup: CDR1 MDHEN, CDR2 SYDVKM. Trimming at V came to 6 bases and at J to 3 bases, leaving 21 bases not matched to a gene.

A single count supports this clone. This CDR3 reads CASSLFSGVGVNEQFF. As DNA, the CDR3 is TGTGCCAGCAGTTTATTTTCAGGGGTAGGGGTGAATGAGCAGTTCTTC. This rearrangement joins TRBV27 to TRBJ2-1; a weak D match, TRBD1 (6 bases). Trimming cost V 1 base and J 7 bases, with 17 bases left between them. The CDR3 sequence is 16 residues long. Germline assignment: CDR1 MNHEY and CDR2 SMNVEV (reference sequence).

This chain links TRBV28 with TRBJ1-2; D gene ambiguous. Per germline, CDR1 MDHEN and CDR2 SYDVKM. This CDR3 region has 14 residues. With 4 bases removed from V and 6 bases from J, the gap between germline ends came to 15 bases. For the CDR3, the DNA is TGTGCCAGCAGTTCCCAAAGTTGGGTGAATGGCTACACCTTC. Translating it yields CASSSQSWVNGYTF.